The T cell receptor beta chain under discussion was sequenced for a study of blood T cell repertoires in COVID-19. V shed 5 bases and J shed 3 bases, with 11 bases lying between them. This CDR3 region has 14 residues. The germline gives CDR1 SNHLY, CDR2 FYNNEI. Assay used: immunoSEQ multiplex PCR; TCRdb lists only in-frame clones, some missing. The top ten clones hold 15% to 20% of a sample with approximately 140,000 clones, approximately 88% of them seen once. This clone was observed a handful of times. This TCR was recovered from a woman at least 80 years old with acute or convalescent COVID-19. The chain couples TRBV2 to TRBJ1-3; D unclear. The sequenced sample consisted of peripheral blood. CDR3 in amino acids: CASSSRLGGNTIYF. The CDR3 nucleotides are TGTGCCAGCAGTTCGAGGCTTGGTGGAAACACCATATATTTT.